One and the same sample provided the 5 T cell receptor beta chains below, sequenced in a study of response to subunit inactivated influenza vaccine. TCRdb re-analysed the RT-PCR reads in MiXCR, keeping a single row per CDR3 protein. The data show more than 450,000 distinct CDR3 sequences, roughly 10% seen once. This specimen consisted of PBMCs from blood, obtained on the day of vaccination. These receptors came from a man between 45 and 60 years old who received an inactivated influenza vaccine.

This clonotype showed up many times. The chain recombines TRBV6-1 with TRBJ2-7; TRBD1 aligns across 10 bases. Trimming at V came to 1 base and at J to 8 bases, leaving 8 bases not matched to a gene. In germline, CDR1 is MNHNS, CDR2 SASEGT. This CDR3 comprises 15 residues. This CDR3 reads CASSEGWGQGNKQYF. The CDR3 DNA sequence: TGTGCCAGCAGTGAAGGATGGGGACAGGGGAACAAGCAGTACTTC.

This clonotype was detected only a few times. The genes are TRBV12-3 or TRBV12-4 and TRBJ1-2; D is possibly TRBD1 (5 bases). V shed 4 bases and J shed 8 bases, with 17 bases lying between them. This CDR3 spans 14 amino acids. This chain's CDR3 is CASSWHRGARGYTF. DNA for the CDR3: TGTGCCAGCAGTTGGCACAGAGGGGCGCGCGGCTACACCTTC.

This clonotype came up a few times. The chain uses TRBV7-2 and TRBJ1-1; the match to TRBD1 covers 9 bases. The germline V gene encodes CDR1 SGHTA and CDR2 FQGNSA. The CDR3 covers 14 residues. With V trimmed by 6 bases and J by 6 bases, 8 bases remained unmatched. The CDR3 protein is CASRYRQGGAEAFF. The CDR3 DNA follows: TGTGCCAGCAGGTACAGACAGGGGGGTGCTGAAGCTTTCTTT.

This clonotype occurred many times. The V and J genes are TRBV20-1 and TRBJ1-3, with unresolved D. V lost 0 bases, J lost 4 bases, and 16 bases lay in between. The CDR3 extends over 16 amino acids. CDR1 is DFQATT and CDR2 is SNEGSKA in the germline V gene (reference sequence). DNA for the CDR3: TGCAGTGCTAGAGATGTGGGAAGCTTCGCAGGAAACACCATATATTTT. Its protein product is CSARDVGSFAGNTIYF.

This sequence joins TRBV21-1 and TRBJ1-2; TRBD1 is the table's D call and was not checked against the DNA. TRBV21-1 is annotated as a pseudogene. CDR3 length equals 14 residues. CDR3 DNA: TGTGCCAGCCCTCCGAGACACCTGAGGTATGGCTACACCTTC. Translation: CASPPRHLRYGYTF.